What follows are 2 T cell receptor beta chains derived from one specimen sequenced in a study of regulatory T cells in long-lasting Graves disease. Arm-PCR of CDR3 regions with iRepertoire HTBI primers generated TCR beta libraries. In TCRdb, the multiplex PCR reads were re-called with MiXCR into one record per CDR3 protein. The data show 510,000 or so distinct CDR3 sequences, with around 11% seen just once and over 7% held by the top ten. Time point specified: newly diagnosed GD, antithyroid drugs for less than 3 months. RNA from PBMCs was the source of the TCR library. This same sample was also taken into another study, of T cells in Graves' hyperthyroidism and ophthalmopathy.

The material was peripheral blood mononuclear cells (PBMCs), obtained at new diagnosis, from a patient treated with antithyroid drugs. Source of these receptors: a woman aged 30 to 39 with Graves disease.

This rearrangement joins TRBV2 to TRBJ2-5, with 7 bases aligning to TRBD1. Trimming took 3 bases from V and 4 from J; bases not matched to a gene: 5. The CDR3 length is 14 residues. Germline CDR1 SNHLY, CDR2 FYNNEI. CDR3 residues: CASSEDYRGETQYF. Here the CDR3 DNA reads TGTGCCAGCAGTGAGGATTACAGGGGAGAGACCCAGTACTTC.

This clonotype showed up many times. The chain employs TRBV29-1 and TRBJ2-7, with D possibly called TRBD1 or TRBD2 (5 bases each). Germline CDR1 is SQVTM and CDR2 is ANQGSEA. V was trimmed by 4 bases and J by 6 bases, leaving 22 bases between them. The CDR3 spans 15 residues. CDR3 DNA sequence: TGCAGCGTTGGAGGGGTAACCGGAGGTCAACGCGAGCAGTACTTC. Protein product: CSVGGVTGGQREQYF.